The clone carrying this T cell receptor (beta chain) was counted between two and nine times. The sample originates from a study of blood T cell repertoires in COVID-19. As originally analysed: Reference gene primer amplification in the assay estimated nucleated cell counts. Data came from immunoSEQ multiplex PCR; TCRdb stores just in-frame clones and leaves some out. V and J calls and clone size are as listed in that table; D and trimming were resolved from the DNA. The sample includes roughly 36,000 clones, approximately 82% of them seen just once. The germline V gene has CDR1 WNHNN and CDR2 SYGVQD (reference sequence). This CDR3 region has 13 residues. V lost 3 bases, J lost 9 bases, and 9 bases lay in between.

Material for sequencing was peripheral blood. The TCR was taken from a human donor in a cohort sampled during active COVID-19. The chain carries TRBV10-1 and TRBJ1-6; D call uncertain. CDR3 sequence reads: CASSDRVSSPLHF. The CDR3 DNA sequence: TGCGCCAGCAGTGATCGGGTGTCTTCACCCCTCCACTTT.